At least ten counts were recorded for the clone carrying this TCR beta chain. What it binds is unknown. CDR3 regions of TCR beta were amplified from RNA transcripts. Scientists carried out first-round RT-PCR using HTBI primers and then a second-round multiplex PCR. TCRdb independently ran MiXCR on the multiplex PCR reads; one entry per CDR3 protein. This table holds about 1.1 million distinct CDR3 sequences, about 38% found once. Germline-derived CDR1 and CDR2 are SGHVS and FQNEAQ. The V gene end was trimmed by 1 base and the J gene end by 6 bases; junction bases not matched to a gene: 3. The CDR3 loop spans 13 amino acids. This sample is drawn from a study of Graves' ophthalmopathy and Graves' hyperthyroidism. Each diagnosis was determined on the basis of clinical symptoms, serum thyroxine, TRAb, thyroid ultrasound and orbital computed tomography. Study-wide points: In blood, most expanded thyroid clonotypes above 0.001 frequency were also detected. The study's model predicted ophthalmopathy progression at 70.59% sensitivity and almost 75% specificity.

The clonotype comes from an adult man with Graves' hyperthyroidism. This sequence joins TRBV7-8 and TRBJ2-7; 7 bases match TRBD1. Sequencing was carried out using peripheral blood or thyroid tissue (not recorded which). CDR3 amino acids: CASSLGDRAEQYF. The CDR3 coding sequence is TGTGCCAGCAGCTTAGGCGACAGGGCCGAGCAGTACTTC.